This T cell receptor beta chain was captured by sequencing in a study of blood T cell repertoires in COVID-19. For the study at large: Sources were T cells, B-cell-depleted T cells, or PBMCs; the material itself was cDNA or gDNA.

CDR3 length: 13 amino acids. Trimming removed 3 bases from V and 2 bases from J; junction bases left unmatched: 1. In the original workflow: Counts of nucleated cells, estimated from reference gene primer amplification, were obtained. Assay used: immunoSEQ multiplex PCR; TCRdb lists only in-frame clones, some missing. Clonal size and the V and J genes are those of that table, whereas D and trimming came from the DNA. This table has roughly 110,000 clones, 80% to 90% appearing once. The specimen was peripheral blood. The gene calls are TRBV12-3 or TRBV12-4 and TRBJ2-7; TRBD1 agrees at 7 bases. This receptor was obtained from a man aged 40-49 years with active or convalescent COVID-19. The CDR3 loop reads CASSFTGAYEQYF. Here the CDR3 DNA reads TGTGCCAGCAGTTTTACAGGGGCCTACGAGCAGTACTTC.